The clone carrying this T cell receptor (beta chain) was observed a handful of times. This sample was included in a study of blood T cell repertoires in COVID-19. Background on the study: The origin of the acute and convalescent COVID-19 samples was the United States, Italy and Spain. T cells, B-cell-depleted T cells, or PBMCs supplied cDNA or gDNA.

Per the study methods: Amplification of reference gene primers provided the estimated nucleated cell counts. Libraries were prepared by immunoSEQ multiplex PCR; TCRdb keeps only in-frame clonotypes and omits some of them. Clonal size and the V and J genes are those of that table, whereas D and trimming came from the DNA. The profile shows about 100,000 clones, roughly 80% of them singletons. J gave up 4 bases and V 7 bases, and 3 bases lay outside the gene matches. This CDR3 has 15 amino acids. Germline CDR1 MNHEY, CDR2 SVGAGI. Sequencing used peripheral blood. The receptor was derived from a human donor in a cohort sampled during active COVID-19. The V gene is TRBV6-5, the J gene TRBJ2-2; 13 bases match TRBD2. DNA for the CDR3: TGTGCCAGCAAACGACTAGCGGGAGGCACCGGGGAGCTGTTTTTT. It translates to CASKRLAGGTGELFF.